This entry lists 3 T cell receptor beta chains sequenced from one sample in a study of T cell clones after liver transplantation. Profiled with immunoSEQ multiplex PCR; TCRdb holds only in-frame clones, not every one. The sample contains 99,000 or so clones, approximately 78% of which appear only once. The specimen was CD4+ T cells from blood, collected before liver transplant. The receptors originated from a human donor who received a liver transplant.

This clone was seen a single time. The chain uses TRBV9 and TRBJ1-1; weak D call: TRBD1 (6 bases). The CDR3 runs to 16 residues. Germline CDR1 reads SGDLS; CDR2 reads YYNGEE. The ends were cut back, 3 bases at V and 1 base at J, with 16 bases in the middle. The CDR3: CASSDAGTHPNTEAFF. CDR3 nucleotide sequence: TGTGCCAGCAGCGACGCCGGGACACACCCGAACACTGAAGCTTTCTTT.

The chain uses TRBV28 and TRBJ1-4; D remains ambiguous. Germline lookup yields CDR1 MDHEN and CDR2 SYDVKM. The V gene lost 5 bases and the J gene lost 8 bases, with 15 bases spanning the gap. This CDR3 contains 14 residues. CDR3 bases: TGTGCCAGCAGTCCCCCTAAGCGAAGCGAAAAACTGTTTTTT. It specifies CASSPPKRSEKLFF.

This clone was recorded once. V and J are TRBV7-8 and TRBJ1-1; D not resolved. Germline V lookup: CDR1 SGHVS, CDR2 FQNEAQ. This CDR3 contains 14 residues. Trimming took off 2 bases at V and 8 bases at J, with 15 bases between the two ends. This CDR3 is CASSLKEGKREAFF. DNA of the CDR3: TGTGCCAGCAGCTTAAAGGAGGGAAAAAGGGAAGCTTTCTTT. Complete variable domain (other parts from reference TRBV7-8 and TRBJ1-1): GAGVSQSPRYKVAKRGQDVALRCDPISGHVSLFWYQQALGQGPEFLTYFQNEAQLDKSGLPSDRFFAERPEGSVSTLKIQRTQQEDSAVYLCASSLKEGKREAFFGQGTRLTVV.